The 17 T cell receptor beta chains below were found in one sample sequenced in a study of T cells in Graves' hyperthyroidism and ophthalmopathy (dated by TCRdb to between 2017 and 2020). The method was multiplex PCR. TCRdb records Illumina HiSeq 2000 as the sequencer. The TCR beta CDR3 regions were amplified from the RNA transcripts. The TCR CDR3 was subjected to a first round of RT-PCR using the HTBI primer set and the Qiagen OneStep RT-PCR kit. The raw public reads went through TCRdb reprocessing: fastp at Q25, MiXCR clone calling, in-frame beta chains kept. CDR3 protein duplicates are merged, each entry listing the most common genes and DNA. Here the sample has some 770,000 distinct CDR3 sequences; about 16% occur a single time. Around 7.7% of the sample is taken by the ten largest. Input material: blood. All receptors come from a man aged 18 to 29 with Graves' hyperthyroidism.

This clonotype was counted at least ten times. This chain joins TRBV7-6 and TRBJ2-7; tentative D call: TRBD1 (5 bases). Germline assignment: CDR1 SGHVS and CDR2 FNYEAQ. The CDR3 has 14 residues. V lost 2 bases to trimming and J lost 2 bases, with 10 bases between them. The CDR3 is CASSLKWGPYEQYF. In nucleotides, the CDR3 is TGTGCCAGCAGCTTAAAGTGGGGCCCCTACGAGCAGTACTTC.

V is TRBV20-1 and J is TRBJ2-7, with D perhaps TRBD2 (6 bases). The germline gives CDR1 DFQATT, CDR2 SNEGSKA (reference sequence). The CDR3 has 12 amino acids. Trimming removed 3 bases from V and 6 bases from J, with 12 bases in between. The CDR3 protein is CSASRVRGEQYF. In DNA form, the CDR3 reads TGCAGTGCTAGTAGGGTGCGGGGCGAGCAGTACTTC.

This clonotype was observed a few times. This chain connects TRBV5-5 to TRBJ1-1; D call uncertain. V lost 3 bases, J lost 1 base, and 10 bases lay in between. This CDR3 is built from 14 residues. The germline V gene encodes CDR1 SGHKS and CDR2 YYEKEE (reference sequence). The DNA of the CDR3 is TGTGCCAGCAGCTCATCACACCCGAACACTGAAGCTTTCTTT. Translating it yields CASSSSHPNTEAFF.

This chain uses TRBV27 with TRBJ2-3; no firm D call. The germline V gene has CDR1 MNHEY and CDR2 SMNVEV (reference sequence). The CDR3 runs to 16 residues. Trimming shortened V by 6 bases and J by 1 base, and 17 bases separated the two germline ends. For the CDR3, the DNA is TGTGCCAGCAGCCCCCCCGGGCGAGTGCGCACAGATACGCAGTATTTT. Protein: CASSPPGRVRTDTQYF.

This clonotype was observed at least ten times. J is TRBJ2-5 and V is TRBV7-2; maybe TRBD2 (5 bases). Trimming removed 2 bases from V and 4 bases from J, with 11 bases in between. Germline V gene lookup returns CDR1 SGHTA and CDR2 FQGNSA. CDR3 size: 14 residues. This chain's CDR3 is CASSLMRVTETQYF. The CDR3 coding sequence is TGTGCCAGCAGCTTAATGAGGGTTACAGAGACCCAGTACTTC.

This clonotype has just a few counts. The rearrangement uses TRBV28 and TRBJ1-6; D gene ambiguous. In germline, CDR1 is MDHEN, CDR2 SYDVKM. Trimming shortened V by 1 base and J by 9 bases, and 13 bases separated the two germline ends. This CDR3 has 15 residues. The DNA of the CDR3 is TGTGCCAGCAGTTTATTTGGCTTATCGGGTTCACCCCTCCACTTT. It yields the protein CASSLFGLSGSPLHF. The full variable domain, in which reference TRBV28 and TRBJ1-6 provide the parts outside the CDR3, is DVKVTQSSRYLVKRTGEKVFLECVQDMDHENMFWYRQDPGLGLRLIYFSYDVKMKEKGDIPEGYSVSREKKERFSLILESASTNQTSMYLCASSLFGLSGSPLHFGNGTRLTVT.

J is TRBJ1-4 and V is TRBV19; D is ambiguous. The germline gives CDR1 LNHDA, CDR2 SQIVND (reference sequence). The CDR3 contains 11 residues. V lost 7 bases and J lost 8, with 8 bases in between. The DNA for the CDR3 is TGTGCCAGTAAATCGGCCGAAAAACTGTTTTTT. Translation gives CASKSAEKLFF.

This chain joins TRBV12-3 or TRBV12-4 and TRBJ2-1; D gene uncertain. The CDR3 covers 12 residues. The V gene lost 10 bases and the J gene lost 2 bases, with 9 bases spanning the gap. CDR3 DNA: TGTGCCATAGGCGCTCCCTACAATGAGCAGTTCTTC. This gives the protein CAIGAPYNEQFF.

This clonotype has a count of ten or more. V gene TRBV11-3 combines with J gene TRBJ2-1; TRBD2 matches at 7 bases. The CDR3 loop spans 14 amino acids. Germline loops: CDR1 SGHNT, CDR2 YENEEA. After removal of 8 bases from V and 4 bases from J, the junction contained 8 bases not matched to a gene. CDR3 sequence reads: CASGELARYNEQFF. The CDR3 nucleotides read TGTGCCAGCGGCGAACTAGCGAGATACAATGAGCAGTTCTTC.

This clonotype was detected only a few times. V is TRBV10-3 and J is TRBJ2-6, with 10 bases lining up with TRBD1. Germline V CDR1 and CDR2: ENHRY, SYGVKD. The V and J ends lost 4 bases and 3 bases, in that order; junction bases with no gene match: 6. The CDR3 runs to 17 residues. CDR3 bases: TGTGCCATCAGTGGCCCAGGACAGGGGGATGGGGCCAACGTCCTGACTTTC. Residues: CAISGPGQGDGANVLTF.

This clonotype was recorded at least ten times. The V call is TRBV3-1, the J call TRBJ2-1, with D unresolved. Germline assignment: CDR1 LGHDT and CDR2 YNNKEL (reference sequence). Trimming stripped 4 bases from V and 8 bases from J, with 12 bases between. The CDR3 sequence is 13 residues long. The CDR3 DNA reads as TGTGCCAGCAGCCCCGACCTAGTTGATGAGCAGTTCTTC. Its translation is CASSPDLVDEQFF.

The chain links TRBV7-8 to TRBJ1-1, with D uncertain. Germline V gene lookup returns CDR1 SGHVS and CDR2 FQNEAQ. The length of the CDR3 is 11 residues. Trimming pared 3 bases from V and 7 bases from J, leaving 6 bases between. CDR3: CASSFDGEAFF. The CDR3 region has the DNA TGTGCCAGCAGCTTCGACGGTGAAGCTTTCTTT. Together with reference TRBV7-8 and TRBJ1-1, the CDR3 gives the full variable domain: GAGVSQSPRYKVAKRGQDVALRCDPISGHVSLFWYQQALGQGPEFLTYFQNEAQLDKSGLPSDRFFAERPEGSVSTLKIQRTQQEDSAVYLCASSFDGEAFFGQGTRLTVV.

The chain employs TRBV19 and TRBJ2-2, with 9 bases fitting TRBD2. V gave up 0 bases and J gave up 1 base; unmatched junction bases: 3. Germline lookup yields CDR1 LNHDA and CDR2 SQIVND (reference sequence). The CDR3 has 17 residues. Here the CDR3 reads CASSIDRAGGNTGELFF. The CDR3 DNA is TGTGCCAGTAGTATAGATCGAGCGGGAGGGAACACCGGGGAGCTGTTTTTT.

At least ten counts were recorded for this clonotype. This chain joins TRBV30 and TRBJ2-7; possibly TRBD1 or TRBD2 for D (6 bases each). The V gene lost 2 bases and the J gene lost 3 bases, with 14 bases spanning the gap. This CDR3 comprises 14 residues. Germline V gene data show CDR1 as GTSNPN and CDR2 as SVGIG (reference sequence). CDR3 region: CAWSYGGRSYEQYF. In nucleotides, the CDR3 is TGTGCCTGGAGTTACGGGGGCCGGAGCTACGAGCAGTACTTC.

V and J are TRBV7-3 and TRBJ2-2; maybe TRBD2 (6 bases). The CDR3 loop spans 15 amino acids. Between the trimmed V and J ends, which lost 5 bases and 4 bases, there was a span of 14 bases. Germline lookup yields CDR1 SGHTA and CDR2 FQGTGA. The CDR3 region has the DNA TGTGCCAGCAGCCCACGACTAGGCAGCACCGGGGAGCTGTTTTTT. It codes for CASSPRLGSTGELFF.

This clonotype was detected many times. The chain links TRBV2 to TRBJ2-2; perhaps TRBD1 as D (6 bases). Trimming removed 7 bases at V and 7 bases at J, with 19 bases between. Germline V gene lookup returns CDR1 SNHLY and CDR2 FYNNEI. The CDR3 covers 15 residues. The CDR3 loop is CASTSPQGLGGELFF. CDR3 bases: TGTGCCAGCACAAGCCCCCAGGGGTTGGGCGGGGAGCTGTTTTTT.

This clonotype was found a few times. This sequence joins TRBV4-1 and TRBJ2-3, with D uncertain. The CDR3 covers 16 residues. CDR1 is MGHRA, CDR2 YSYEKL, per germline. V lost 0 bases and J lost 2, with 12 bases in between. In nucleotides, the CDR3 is TGCGCCAGCAGCCAAGATGAAGGACCCCCCACAGATACGCAGTATTTT. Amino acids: CASSQDEGPPTDTQYF.